Listed here is a single TCR beta chain. The sample carries other DNA sequences with the same CDR3. The source of the sample is a study of tumor-infiltrating lymphocytes in localized non-small cell lung cancer. Only in-frame clones appear in the TCRdb table, and some are missing; sequencing was by immunoSEQ multiplex PCR. The sample contains about 16,000 clones, 65% to 85% of which appear only once. Germline CDR1 reads MDHEN; CDR2 reads SYDVKM. The CDR3 loop spans 14 amino acids. J was trimmed by 1 base and V by 5 bases; bases with no gene match: 1. The sample consisted of lung tumor tissue. The sequence was collected from a human donor with non-small cell lung cancer. The chain couples TRBV28 to TRBJ1-3, with TRBD1 matching over 8 bases. The CDR3 sequence is CASSNRGSGNTIYF. CDR3 coding DNA: TGTGCCAGCAGTAACAGGGGGTCTGGAAACACCATATATTTT.